The 16 T cell receptor beta chains given below trace back to one sample, sequenced in a study of blood T cell repertoires in COVID-19. The data were produced by immunoSEQ multiplex PCR, yet TCRdb's version contains in-frame clones alone and is incomplete. The top ten clones hold about 1.7% of a sample with 310,000 or so clones, nearly 90% of them seen once. Sequenced sample: PBMCs or T cells enriched from blood (not recorded which). The receptors stem from a woman aged 18-29 years with acute COVID-19.

The chain joins TRBV10-3 to TRBJ2-7; 8 positions match TRBD1. The length of the CDR3 is 15 residues. With 0 bases clipped from V and 3 bases from J, the junction kept 4 bases outside the gene matches. The germline gives CDR1 ENHRY, CDR2 SYGVKD. The CDR3 spells CAISESGQGVYEQYF. The CDR3 DNA sequence: TGTGCCATCAGTGAGTCAGGACAGGGCGTCTACGAGCAGTACTTC.

V and J are TRBV7-2 and TRBJ1-4; D is possibly TRBD1 (6 bases). V lost 6 bases to trimming and J lost 1 base, with 9 bases between them. This CDR3 contains 14 residues. The germline gives CDR1 SGHTA, CDR2 FQGNSA. DNA of the CDR3: TGTGCCAGCAGAACACAGGGAACTAATGAAAAACTGTTTTTT. Encoded protein: CASRTQGTNEKLFF.

The rearrangement links TRBV12-5 to TRBJ2-5; possibly TRBD2 for D (7 bases). This CDR3 has 16 residues. From germline, CDR1 is LGHNT and CDR2 FRNRAP. The V end was cut by 5 bases, the J end by 2 bases, with 18 bases between. The CDR3 region is CASGPGGREVQETQYF. Here the CDR3 DNA reads TGTGCTAGTGGTCCGGGGGGCAGGGAGGTTCAAGAGACCCAGTACTTC.

This chain uses TRBV6-5 with TRBJ2-1; 11 nucleotides line up with TRBD2. Trimming at V came to 7 bases and at J to 13 bases, leaving 9 bases not matched to a gene. Per the germline V gene, CDR1 is MNHEY and CDR2 is SVGAGI. The CDR3 is 13 residues long. DNA of the CDR3: TGTGCCAGCAACCCTAGCGGGAGGTCGGAACAGTTCTTC. Translation: CASNPSGRSEQFF.

V and J are TRBV6-6 and TRBJ2-7, with TRBD1 matching over 8 bases. CDR3 length equals 15 residues. The V segment lost 5 bases and the J segment 2 bases; nucleotides outside the gene matches: 8. Germline lookup yields CDR1 MNHNY and CDR2 SVGAGI (reference sequence). CDR3 DNA: TGTGCCAGCAGTGATCCGGGACAGGTAACCTACGAGCAGTACTTC. Encoded protein: CASSDPGQVTYEQYF.

Only a few counts were recorded for this clone. The J gene is TRBJ1-6, the V gene TRBV7-3; TRBD1 might be the D (5 bases). CDR1 is SGHTA, CDR2 FQGTGA, per germline. The CDR3 totals 17 residues. V gave up 1 base and J gave up 6 bases, with 16 bases separating them. The CDR3 here is CASSLRGSGVGNSPLHF. CDR3 DNA sequence: TGTGCCAGCAGCTTAAGGGGGTCGGGGGTCGGTAATTCACCCCTCCACTTT.

V and J are TRBV6-1 and TRBJ1-3; a weak D match, TRBD1 (6 bases). CDR1 and CDR2 from the germline V gene are MNHNS and SASEGT. This CDR3 has 16 amino acids. V was trimmed by 2 bases and J by 0 bases, leaving 11 bases between them. The CDR3 protein is CASSEYRVISGNTIYF. The CDR3 nucleotides read TGTGCCAGCAGTGAATACAGGGTTATCTCTGGAAACACCATATATTTT.

The chain employs TRBV11-3 and TRBJ2-5; possible D gene TRBD2, 5 bases. This CDR3 has 14 amino acids. With 0 bases removed from V and 5 bases from J, the gap between germline ends came to 10 bases. Germline V gives CDR1 SGHNT, CDR2 YENEEA. CDR3 sequence (DNA): TGTGCCAGCAGCTTAGATGCGGAGGAGGAGACCCAGTACTTC. Encoded protein: CASSLDAEEETQYF.

The chain links TRBV7-9 to TRBJ1-3, with D possibly TRBD1 on 5 matching bases. CDR1 is SEHNR, CDR2 FQNEAQ, per germline (reference sequence). The CDR3 covers 15 residues. V was pared by 1 base and J by 0 bases, with 7 bases between. Written as DNA, the CDR3 is TGTGCCAGCAGCTTAGTGGGGCTCTCTGGAAACACCATATATTTT. This sequence encodes CASSLVGLSGNTIYF.

The genes are TRBV10-3 and TRBJ2-1; 10 bases are shared with TRBD2. The germline gives CDR1 ENHRY, CDR2 SYGVKD. CDR3 length: 18 amino acids. Germline trimming cut 6 bases from V and 0 bases from J; bases unmatched to any gene: 11. The DNA for the CDR3 is TGTGCCATCAGAGACAGCGCCGTAGCGGGAGGCTCCTACAATGAGCAGTTCTTC. Its translation: CAIRDSAVAGGSYNEQFF.

V and J are TRBV2 and TRBJ1-2; perhaps TRBD1 as D (5 bases). This CDR3 has 15 residues. Germline loops: CDR1 SNHLY, CDR2 FYNNEI. Trimming cost V 5 bases and J 1 base, with 14 bases left between them. The CDR3 region is CASSIRQKINYGYTF. CDR3 in DNA: TGTGCCAGCAGTATTCGACAGAAGATTAACTATGGCTACACCTTC. The full variable domain, completed using reference TRBV2 and TRBJ1-2, is EPEVTQTPSHQVTQMGQEVILRCVPISNHLYFYWYRQILGQKVEFLVSFYNNEISEKSEIFDDQFSVERPDGSNFTLKIRSTKLEDSAMYFCASSIRQKINYGYTFGSGTRLTVV.

In DNA, the CDR3 is TGTGCCAGCAGTTGGGACAGAGCCTACGAGCAGTACTTC. It specifies CASSWDRAYEQYF. This chain connects TRBV6-5 to TRBJ2-7, with TRBD1 matching over 7 bases. The CDR3 consists of 13 residues. Germline loops: CDR1 MNHEY, CDR2 SVGAGI. J gave up 2 bases and V 4 bases, and 2 bases lay outside the gene matches.

V is TRBV6-5 and J is TRBJ1-5, with 9 nucleotides matching TRBD1. Germline V CDR1 and CDR2: MNHEY, SVGAGI. The CDR3 runs to 15 residues. V shed 5 bases, J shed 0 bases, and the junction held 2 bases outside the gene matches. The DNA of the CDR3 is TGTGCCAGCAGTCAGGACAGGGGTAGCAATCAGCCCCAGCATTTT. Protein sequence: CASSQDRGSNQPQHF.

This sequence joins TRBV5-1 and TRBJ2-1, with D possibly TRBD2 on 5 matching bases. The CDR3 consists of 14 residues. V was pared by 1 base and J by 6 bases, with 11 bases between. CDR1 SGHRS and CDR2 YFSETQ come from the germline V gene. CDR3 region: CASSLSGLSNEQFF. The CDR3 coding sequence is TGCGCCAGCAGCTTGTCGGGATTAAGCAATGAGCAGTTCTTC. Full variable domain (outside the CDR3, taken from reference TRBV5-1 and TRBJ2-1): KAGVTQTPRYLIKTRGQQVTLSCSPISGHRSVSWYQQTPGQGLQFLFEYFSETQRNKGNFPGRFSGRQFSNSRSEMNVSTLELGDSALYLCASSLSGLSNEQFFGPGTRLTVL.

The chain carries TRBV3-1 (or the pseudogene TRBV3-2) and TRBJ2-2, with 11 bases aligning to TRBD1. Germline values: CDR1 LGHDT, CDR2 YNNKEL (reference sequence). This CDR3 has 18 residues. V shed 4 bases and J 2 bases; nucleotides not matched to a gene: 9. The CDR3 DNA follows: TGTGCCAGCAGCCCCCGGCATCGGACAGGGGGCAACACCGGGGAGCTGTTTTTT. It codes for CASSPRHRTGGNTGELFF.

V gene TRBV27 combines with J gene TRBJ2-3; 9 positions match TRBD2. The V gene end was trimmed by 8 bases and the J gene end by 3 bases; junction bases not matched to a gene: 12. The CDR3 consists of 16 residues. Germline loops: CDR1 MNHEY, CDR2 SMNVEV (reference sequence). The CDR3 sequence is CASRRGTSFTTDTQYF. The CDR3 DNA reads TGTGCCAGCCGAAGAGGGACTAGCTTCACTACAGATACGCAGTATTTT.